This T cell receptor beta chain came from a study of blood T cell repertoires in COVID-19. Across the study: There were acute and convalescent COVID-19 samples, and they came from the United States, Italy and Spain. PBMCs, B-cell-depleted T cells, or T cells were the source of the cDNA or gDNA that made up the material.

Patients at the Seattle site were enrolled during active infection and followed longitudinally. As originally analysed: Estimates of nucleated cell counts were drawn from the amplification of reference gene primers. Produced via immunoSEQ multiplex PCR; TCRdb's table is partial and in-frame only. The DNA was the basis for D and trimming; V, J and clone size are from that table. The table shows 250,000 to 300,000 clones, with more than 85% occurring only once. CDR1 SGHVS and CDR2 FNYEAQ come from the germline V gene. V was pared by 0 bases and J by 4 bases, with 10 bases between. This CDR3 spans 16 amino acids.

The rearrangement joins TRBV7-6 to TRBJ1-6, with no clear D. Sequencing input: peripheral blood. This sequence was found in a woman in her fifties or sixties with COVID-19, enrolled during active disease. The CDR3 is CASSLASVNYNSPLHF. CDR3 nucleotides: TGTGCCAGCAGCTTAGCGTCGGTGAATTATAATTCACCCCTCCACTTT.